This T cell receptor (beta chain) was identified during a study of post-analysis software for immune sequencing data. Regarding the study as a whole: Compared with controls, patients had more of five or six TRBV segments, including TRBV5-6, TRBV5-1 and TRBV20-1.

Comment on this clonotype: Its cognate antigen is unknown.

The TCR beta cDNA libraries carried unique molecular identifiers. TCRdb re-analysed the PCR reads in MiXCR, keeping a single row per CDR3 protein. The sample includes hundreds of thousands of distinct CDR3 sequences, roughly 58% seen only once; the top ten take 4% to 5.5%. The germline CDR1 and CDR2 sequences are SQVTM and ANQGSEA. The V end lost 4 bases, the J end lost 0 bases, and 13 bases lay between the germline ends. CDR3 size: 14 residues. This TCR was recovered from a girl between 5 and 17 years old with multiple sclerosis. The sequencing input was blood. The chain is built from TRBV29-1 and TRBJ2-7, with D perhaps matching TRBD1 (6 bases). CDR3 loop: CSVAWDTSSYEQYF. The CDR3 region has the DNA TGCAGCGTTGCTTGGGACACCAGCTCCTACGAGCAGTACTTC.